Presented here are 18 T cell receptor beta chains from one specimen sequenced in a study of CD8+CD57+ T cells in acquired aplastic anemia. Investigators profiled TCR beta VDJ and CDR3 from genomic DNA template. A single record per CDR3 protein comes from TCRdb applying MiXCR to the reads. The sample lists 250,000 to 300,000 distinct CDR3 sequences, roughly three fifths occurring once. Sequenced sample: sorted CD4+, CD8+, or CD8+CD57+ T cells (not recorded which) from PBMCs. The receptors derive from a human donor with severe aplastic anemia or a healthy control (not recorded which).

The chain combines TRBV13 with TRBJ2-7; perhaps TRBD2 as D (6 bases). The CDR3 contains 15 residues. Trimming pared 7 bases from V and 3 bases from J, leaving 19 bases between. Germline lookup yields CDR1 PRHDT and CDR2 FYEKMQ (reference sequence). CDR3 loop: CASTGGGGDCYEQYF. In nucleotides, the CDR3 is TGTGCCAGCACCGGGGGTGGCGGGGATTGCTACGAGCAGTACTTC.

This clonotype was found many times. CDR3 coding DNA: TGTGCCAGCAGCGCATACAGGGGACCCCAGCATTTT. Encoded protein: CASSAYRGPQHF. The chain uses TRBV13 and TRBJ1-5; 7 bases map to TRBD1. The CDR3 is made up of 12 amino acids. Unmatched junction bases numbered 5, after V lost 5 bases and J lost 10 bases. CDR1 and CDR2 (germline): PRHDT, FYEKMQ (reference sequence).

This rearrangement joins TRBV6-6 to TRBJ2-7, with 8 bases lining up with TRBD1. Germline CDR1 reads MNHNY; CDR2 reads SVGAGI (reference sequence). The CDR3 covers 15 residues. With V trimmed by 5 bases and J by 5 bases, 11 bases remained unmatched. CDR3 sequence (DNA): TGTGCCAGCAGTGCGGGGCAGGGGGCTTTCCACGAGCAGTACTTC. Amino acid sequence: CASSAGQGAFHEQYF.

In the case of this clonotype: Given a much more abundant clone one base away, this may be a read error. J is TRBJ2-7 and V is TRBV7-8; 8 bases map to TRBD1. The germline gives CDR1 SGHVS, CDR2 FQNEAQ. The CDR3 extends over 14 amino acids. After removal of 4 bases from V and 5 bases from J, the junction contained 7 bases not matched to a gene. In DNA form, the CDR3 reads TGTGCCAGCAGCTCACTCCAGGGGGCCCACGAGCAGTACTTC. Residues: CASSSLQGAHEQYF.

This clonotype was found many times. The chain carries TRBV20-1 and TRBJ1-5; maybe TRBD1 (5 bases). Trimming took 6 bases from V and 1 from J, leaving 10 bases between them. Germline CDR1 DFQATT, CDR2 SNEGSKA (reference sequence). The CDR3 has 13 amino acids. CDR3 loop: CSAHYRSNQPQHF. CDR3 nucleotide sequence: TGCAGTGCCCACTACAGGAGCAATCAGCCCCAGCATTTT.

The chain combines TRBV12-3 or TRBV12-4 with TRBJ2-3, with 11 bases lining up with TRBD1. This CDR3 contains 15 residues. V gave up 6 bases and J gave up 3 bases; unmatched junction bases: 5. This chain's CDR3 is CASSRGTGGTDTQYF. The CDR3 nucleotides read TGTGCCAGCAGCAGGGGGACAGGGGGGACAGATACGCAGTATTTT.

This clonotype was seen more than once but under ten times. V usage is TRBV29-1 and J usage is TRBJ1-2; 8 positions agree with TRBD1. Germline V gene sequence: CDR1 SQVTM, CDR2 ANQGSEA. The V gene end was trimmed by 4 bases and the J gene end by 1 base; junction bases not matched to a gene: 2. The CDR3 is 13 amino acids. CDR3 sequence: CSVATGDNYGYTF. CDR3 in DNA: TGCAGCGTTGCGACAGGGGATAACTATGGCTACACCTTC.

A few counts support this clonotype. A much more abundant neighbour one base away suggests this may be a read error. J is TRBJ2-1 and V is TRBV7-3; TRBD1 agrees at 7 bases. The length of the CDR3 is 13 residues. The germline gives CDR1 SGHTA, CDR2 FQGTGA. V shed 8 bases, J shed 6 bases, and the junction held 7 bases outside the gene matches. CDR3 loop: CASGTDRANEQFF. CDR3 nucleotide sequence: TGTGCCAGCGGCACAGACAGGGCCAATGAGCAGTTCTTC.

The V and J genes are TRBV20-1 and TRBJ1-6, with 8 bases aligning to TRBD1. The V gene's germline CDR1 is DFQATT and CDR2 SNEGSKA (reference sequence). The V segment lost 7 bases and the J segment 7 bases; nucleotides outside the gene matches: 9. The CDR3 totals 14 residues. CDR3 DNA sequence: TGCAGTGTACCGGACAGGGCAATGAATTCACCCCTCCACTTT. Residues: CSVPDRAMNSPLHF.

The chain combines TRBV14 with TRBJ2-1; no definite D call. Trimming cost V 2 bases and J 0 bases, with 8 bases left between them. CDR1 is SGHDN, CDR2 FVKESK, per germline. CDR3 size: 15 residues. This chain's CDR3 is CASSQLISSYNEQFF. CDR3 nucleotide sequence: TGTGCCAGCAGCCAATTGATCAGCTCCTACAATGAGCAGTTCTTC.

The table lists this clonotype with a count of one. This sequence joins TRBV7-9 and TRBJ2-3, with D perhaps matching TRBD2 (7 bases). The J call could be wrong; TRBJ2-7 is a better fit for the DNA end. Germline values: CDR1 SEHNR, CDR2 FQNEAQ (reference sequence). The CDR3 has 15 amino acids. CDR3 sequence reads: CASSFGEGGPLEQYF. The CDR3, as DNA: TGTGCCAGCAGCTTCGGGGAGGGGGGACCCCTGGAGCAGTACTTC.

This sequence joins TRBV29-1 and TRBJ2-1; 11 nucleotides agree with TRBD1. CDR1 SQVTM and CDR2 ANQGSEA come from the germline V gene. CDR3 length: 14 residues. Trimming removed 7 bases from V and 3 bases from J; junction bases left unmatched: 5. CDR3 nucleotide sequence: TGCAGCGGCATGGGACAGGGGGACTACAATGAGCAGTTCTTC. Translated: CSGMGQGDYNEQFF.

There are many counts of this clonotype. The gene calls are TRBV5-1 and TRBJ2-2, with a weak D call TRBD1 (6 bases). The CDR3 is 13 residues long. The ends were cut back, 4 bases at V and 5 bases at J, with 9 bases in the middle. The germline V gene has CDR1 SGHRS and CDR2 YFSETQ. DNA of the CDR3: TGCGCCAGCAGCACAACAGGGACCGGGGAGCTGTTTTTT. Translation gives CASSTTGTGELFF.

Many counts were recorded for this clonotype. The chain recombines TRBV24-1 with TRBJ2-3; D is uncertain. V gave up 4 bases and J gave up 2 bases, with 6 bases separating them. The CDR3 loop spans 13 amino acids. CDR1 and CDR2 from the germline V gene are KGHDR and SFDVKD. DNA of the CDR3: TGTGCCACCAGTGAACACTACACAGATACGCAGTATTTT. This encodes CATSEHYTDTQYF.

The rearrangement links TRBV5-1 to TRBJ2-5; 10 nucleotides align to TRBD2. The assigned J gene may be wrong: the sequence end matches TRBJ2-1 better. The germline V gene encodes CDR1 SGHRS and CDR2 YFSETQ. The CDR3 has 15 residues. The CDR3 nucleotides read TGCGCCAGCACCTCCGGGCTAGCGGGGGACAATGAGCAGTTCTTC. It specifies CASTSGLAGDNEQFF.

V and J are TRBV2 and TRBJ2-7; D is unclear. This CDR3 region has 12 residues. Germline V gene data show CDR1 as SNHLY and CDR2 as FYNNEI. Trimming removed 0 bases from V and 6 bases from J, with 6 bases in between. Here the CDR3 DNA reads TGTGCCAGCAGTGAAGCGCGCAGCGAGCAGTACTTC. Residues: CASSEARSEQYF.

This clonotype occurred many times. The chain combines TRBV5-1 with TRBJ2-5; 8 nucleotides line up with TRBD2. The junction had 8 bases not matched to a gene; V was cut back by 5 bases and J by 5 bases. The V gene's germline CDR1 is SGHRS and CDR2 YFSETQ. CDR3 length: 14 amino acids. CDR3 in DNA: TGCGCCAGCAGTGCGGATAGCGGGGCGGAGACCCAGTACTTC. It translates to CASSADSGAETQYF.

This clonotype was counted ten times or more. This rearrangement joins TRBV6-2 or TRBV6-3 to TRBJ1-5; 8 bases map to TRBD1. This CDR3 contains 15 residues. CDR1 is MNHEY, CDR2 SVGEGT, per germline. Trimming at V came to 5 bases and at J to 4 bases, leaving 7 bases not matched to a gene. Here the CDR3 DNA reads TGTGCCAGCAGTAACGACGACAGGGGTAATCAGCCCCAGCATTTT. The encoded protein is CASSNDDRGNQPQHF.